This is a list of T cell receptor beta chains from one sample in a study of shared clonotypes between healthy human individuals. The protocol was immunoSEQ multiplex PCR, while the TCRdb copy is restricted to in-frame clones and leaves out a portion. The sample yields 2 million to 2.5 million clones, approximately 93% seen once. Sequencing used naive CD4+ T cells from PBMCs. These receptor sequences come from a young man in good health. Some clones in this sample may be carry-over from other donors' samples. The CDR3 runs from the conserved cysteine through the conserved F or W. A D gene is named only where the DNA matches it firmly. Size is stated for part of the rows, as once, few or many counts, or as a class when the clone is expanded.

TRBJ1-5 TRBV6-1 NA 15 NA TGTGCCAGCAGTGTTAGGTCTGAGAGGGATCAGCCCCAGCATTTT CASSVRSERDQPQHF
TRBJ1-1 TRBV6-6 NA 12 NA TGTGCCAGCAAGGGGGGCGCGTTTGAAGCTTTCTTT CASKGGAFEAFF
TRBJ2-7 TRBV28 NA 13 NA TGTGCCAGCAGCCTAGGGTTACCGCGCGAGCAGTACTTC CASSLGLPREQYF
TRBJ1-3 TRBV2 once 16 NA TGTGCCAGCAGCGCCTACAGGGCCGGCTCTGGAAACACCATATATTTT CASSAYRAGSGNTIYF
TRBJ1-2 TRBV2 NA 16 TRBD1 TGTGCCAGCAGTGATAAAGGGTCCAGGGGGCGGAATGGCTGCACCTTC CASSDKGSRGRNGCTF
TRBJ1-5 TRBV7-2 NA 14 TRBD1 TGTGCCAGCAGCTCCCAGGGACAGGGTCAGCCCCAGCATTTT CASSSQGQGQPQHF
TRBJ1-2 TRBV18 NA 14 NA TGTGCCAGCTCACCACCGACCGCCACATATGGCTACACCTTC CASSPPTATYGYTF
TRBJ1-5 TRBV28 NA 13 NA TGTGCCAGCCGCGGGCCTAGCAATCAGCCCCAGCATTTT CASRGPSNQPQHF
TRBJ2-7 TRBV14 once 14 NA TGTGCCAGCAGCCTATATACAGGGTCCTACGAGCAGTACTTC CASSLYTGSYEQYF
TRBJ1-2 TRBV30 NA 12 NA TGTGCCTGGAGAAGGGGTCGATATGGCTACACCTTC CAWRRGRYGYTF
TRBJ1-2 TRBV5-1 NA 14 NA TGCGCCAGCAGCTTGGGACCAGACAACTATGGCTACACCTTC CASSLGPDNYGYTF
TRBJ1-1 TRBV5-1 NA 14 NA TGCGCCAGCAGCTTGGGGAGCCTGAACACTGAAGCTTTCTTT CASSLGSLNTEAFF
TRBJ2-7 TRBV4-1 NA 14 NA TGCGCCAGCAGCCACCGGGACGGACTCTACGAGCAGTACTTC CASSHRDGLYEQYF
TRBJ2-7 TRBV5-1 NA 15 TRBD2 TGCGCCAGCAGCCTGACGCTAGCGGAAAACTACGAGCAGTACTTC CASSLTLAENYEQYF
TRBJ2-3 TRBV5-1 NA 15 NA TGCGCCAGCAGCTTGGTTGGCTCCTTCGGAGATACGCAGTATTTT CASSLVGSFGDTQYF
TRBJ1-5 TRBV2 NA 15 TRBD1 TGTGCCAGCAATGAACAGGGGGCCTACAATCAGCCCCAGCATTTT CASNEQGAYNQPQHF
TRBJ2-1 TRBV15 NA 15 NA TGTGCCACCAGCAGAGGTCGGACCGGTGGCAATGAGCAGTTCTTC CATSRGRTGGNEQFF
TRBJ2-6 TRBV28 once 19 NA TGTGCCAGCAGTTTCTTGTCCGGGCCTGGGGAATCTGGGGCCAACGTCCTGACTTTC CASSFLSGPGESGANVLTF
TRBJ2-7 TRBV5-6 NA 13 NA TGTGCCAGCAGCTTGCGCGGAGGATACGAGCAGTACTTC CASSLRGGYEQYF
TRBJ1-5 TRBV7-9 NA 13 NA TGTGCCAGCAGCCGAAGAGGGGATCAGCCCCAGCATTTT CASSRRGDQPQHF
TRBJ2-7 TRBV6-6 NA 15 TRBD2 TGTGCCAGCAGTGAGACTAGCGGGAGTACGGACGAGCAGTACTTC CASSETSGSTDEQYF
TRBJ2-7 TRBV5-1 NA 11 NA TGCGCCAGCAGCTTTTCCTACGAGCAGTACTTC CASSFSYEQYF
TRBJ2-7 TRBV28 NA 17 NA TGTGCCAGCAGTTCCAAACCTGGGGGTGGCAGGGTATACGAGCAGTACTTC CASSSKPGGGRVYEQYF
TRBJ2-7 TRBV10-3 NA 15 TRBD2 TGTGCCATCAGTGAGTCAGAGCTAGCGGCAAACGAGCAGTACTTC CAISESELAANEQYF
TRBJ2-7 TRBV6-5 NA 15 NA TGTGCCAGCAGTTACATGGGTGGGAGTAGCTACGAGCAGTACTTC CASSYMGGSSYEQYF
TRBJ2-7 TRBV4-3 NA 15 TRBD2 TGCGCCAGCAGCCAAGAGGGGACTAGCGATGGAGAGCAGTACTTC CASSQEGTSDGEQYF
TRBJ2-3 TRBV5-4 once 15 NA TGTGCCAGCAGCCTAGACCGACTCGGGACAGATACGCAGTATTTT CASSLDRLGTDTQYF
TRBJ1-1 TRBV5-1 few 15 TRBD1 TGCGCCAGCAGCTTGGCCGGGACAGGGGGCACTGAAGCTTTCTTT CASSLAGTGGTEAFF
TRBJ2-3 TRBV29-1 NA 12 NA TGCAGCGCCGGAGTAGGCTACGATACGCAGTATTTT CSAGVGYDTQYF
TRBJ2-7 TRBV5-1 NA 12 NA TGCGCCAGCAGCTTGCCTCCCGGCGAGCAGTACTTC CASSLPPGEQYF
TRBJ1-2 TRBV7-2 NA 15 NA TGTGCCAGCAGCCCCCCCCTGGGGGGGAACTATGGCTACACCTTC CASSPPLGGNYGYTF
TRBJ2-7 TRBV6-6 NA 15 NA TGTGCCAGCAGTTACTCGTCGCAGGGTTCGTACGAGCAGTACTTC CASSYSSQGSYEQYF
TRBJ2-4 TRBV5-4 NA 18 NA TGTGCCAGCAGCTTGGGGGGAACGGGCGGGGTCGCCAAAAACATTCAGTACTTC CASSLGGTGGVAKNIQYF
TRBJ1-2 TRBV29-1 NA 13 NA TGCAGCGTAGGAAAGATGACAGTCTATGGCTACACCTTC CSVGKMTVYGYTF
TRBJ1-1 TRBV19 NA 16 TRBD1 TGTGCCAGTACCCCCAACCGGGGACAGTTTAACACTGAAGCTTTCTTT CASTPNRGQFNTEAFF
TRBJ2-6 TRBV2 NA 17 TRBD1 TGTGCCAGCAGTGGTAGGACAGGGGGCGCTGGGGCCAACGTCCTGACTTTC CASSGRTGGAGANVLTF
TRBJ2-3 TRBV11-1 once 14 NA TGTGCCAGCAGCCCCCGTGGCCCCGCAGATACGCAGTATTTT CASSPRGPADTQYF
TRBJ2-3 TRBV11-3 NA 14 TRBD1 TGTGCCAGCAGCTCCCGACAGGGGTTCGATACGCAGTATTTT CASSSRQGFDTQYF
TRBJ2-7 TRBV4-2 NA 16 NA TGTGCCAGCAGCCAAGATTACGGGACTGCCGCCTACGAGCAGTACTTC CASSQDYGTAAYEQYF
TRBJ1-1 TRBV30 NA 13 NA TGTGCCTGGAGTTCAGGGGCGCGGACTGAAGCTTTCTTT CAWSSGARTEAFF
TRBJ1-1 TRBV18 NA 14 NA TGTGCCAGCTCACCAGTGCAGGGGAGGGCTGAAGCTTTCTTT CASSPVQGRAEAFF
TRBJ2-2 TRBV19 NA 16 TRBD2 TGTGCCAGTAGCCCCTTGGGACTACGGAACACCGGGGAGCTGTTTTTT CASSPLGLRNTGELFF
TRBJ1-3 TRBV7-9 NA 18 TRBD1 TGTGCCAGCAACCCTTTGAGGGGGCTAGGGGCCCTTGGAAACACCATATATTTT CASNPLRGLGALGNTIYF
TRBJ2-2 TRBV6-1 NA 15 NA TGTGCCAGCAGTGAAAGTACGGGCATGTACGGGGAGCTGTTTTTT CASSESTGMYGELFF
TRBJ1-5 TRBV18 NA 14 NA TGTGCCAGCTCGGCCCTCAGTAGCAATCAGCCCCAGCATTTT CASSALSSNQPQHF
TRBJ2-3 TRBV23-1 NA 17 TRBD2 TGCGCCAGCAGTCAAGGCTGTACTAGCGAAAACACAGATACGCAGTATTTT CASSQGCTSENTDTQYF
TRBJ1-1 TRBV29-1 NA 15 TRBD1 TGCATCCCTGGTGGGCAGGGGGCTCTGAACACTGAAGCTTTCTTT CIPGGQGALNTEAFF
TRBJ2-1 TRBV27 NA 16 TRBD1 TGTGCCAGCTCGCGCCTTGACAGGGGGCCGGACAATGAGCAGTTCTTC CASSRLDRGPDNEQFF